This entry lists 27 T cell receptor beta chains sequenced from one sample in a study of blood T cell repertoires in COVID-19. TCRdb keeps only in-frame clones here, not all; method: immunoSEQ multiplex PCR. The sample comprises over 45,000 clones, roughly 87% of which are singletons, and approximately 27% rests with the top ten. The material sequenced was peripheral blood. Receptor source: a woman over 75 with acute or convalescent COVID-19.

This clone was seen only once. The chain has TRBV23-1 and TRBJ2-7; weak D call: TRBD2 (5 bases). TRBV23-1 is labeled an ORF, and its function is uncertain. Trimming shortened V by 6 bases and J by 1 base, and 22 bases separated the two germline ends. CDR3 length equals 17 residues. Here the CDR3 DNA reads TGCGCCAGCAGGGGAGATATCCGATGCCGTCTTTCCTACGAGCAGTACGTC. Residues: CASRGDIRCRLSYEQYV.

This chain's CDR3 is CASSSGTGGNTIYF. CDR3 DNA sequence: TGTGCCAGCAGCTCCGGGACAGGTGGAAACACCATATATTTT. The rearrangement uses TRBV7-8 and TRBJ1-3; 8 nucleotides line up with TRBD1. J lost 3 bases, V lost 4 bases, and 2 bases had no gene match. From germline, CDR1 is SGHVS and CDR2 FQNEAQ. This CDR3 comprises 14 residues. Together with reference TRBV7-8 and TRBJ1-3, the CDR3 gives the full variable domain: GAGVSQSPRYKVAKRGQDVALRCDPISGHVSLFWYQQALGQGPEFLTYFQNEAQLDKSGLPSDRFFAERPEGSVSTLKIQRTQQEDSAVYLCASSSGTGGNTIYFGEGSWLTVV.

The V gene is TRBV30, the J gene TRBJ1-1, with D possibly matching TRBD1 (6 bases). CDR1 is GTSNPN, CDR2 SVGIG, per germline (reference sequence). V dropped 3 bases and J dropped 1 base, with 12 bases sitting between them. The CDR3 has 14 amino acids. The DNA for the CDR3 is TGTGCCTGGAGGCTGGGGGGGGCGAACACTGAAGCTTTCTTT. Protein product: CAWRLGGANTEAFF.

This clone was observed once. This chain connects TRBV19 to TRBJ2-5; 7 nucleotides match TRBD2. Unmatched junction bases numbered 8, after V lost 2 bases and J lost 2 bases. Germline lookup yields CDR1 LNHDA and CDR2 SQIVND (reference sequence). The length of the CDR3 is 16 residues. The CDR3 spells CASSISSLAVQETQYF. As DNA, the CDR3 is TGTGCCAGTAGTATATCTTCGCTAGCGGTACAAGAGACCCAGTACTTC.

The rearrangement joins TRBV3-1 (or the pseudogene TRBV3-2) to TRBJ2-7, with 11 bases that match TRBD2. This CDR3 has 15 amino acids. Germline lookup yields CDR1 LGHDT and CDR2 YNNKEL (reference sequence). The trim removed 3 bases at V and 3 bases at J, leaving 4 bases unmatched. CDR3 amino acids: CASSQGTSGIYEQYV. The CDR3 nucleotides read TGTGCCAGCAGCCAGGGGACTAGCGGTATCTACGAGCAGTACGTC.

The chain employs TRBV5-1 and TRBJ1-6, with D maybe TRBD1 (5 bases). Germline V CDR1 and CDR2: SGHRS, YFSETQ. The CDR3 loop spans 14 amino acids. The ends were cut back, 0 bases at V and 10 bases at J, with 11 bases in the middle. CDR3 loop: CASSLAQEGSPLHF. In nucleotides, the CDR3 is TGCGCCAGCAGCTTGGCACAGGAAGGCTCACCCCTCCACTTT.

The chain links TRBV7-6 to TRBJ2-1; the match to TRBD1 covers 8 bases. V was pared by 6 bases and J by 0 bases, with 7 bases of the junction left unmatched. Germline CDR1 and CDR2: SGHVS and FNYEAQ. The CDR3 totals 16 residues. The CDR3 sequence: CASRPNRGASYNEQFF. The CDR3 coding sequence is TGTGCCAGCAGGCCGAACAGGGGGGCCTCCTACAATGAGCAGTTCTTC.

The rearrangement uses TRBV9 and TRBJ2-3; 8 positions agree with TRBD2. The CDR3 runs 14 residues. Germline V gene lookup returns CDR1 SGDLS and CDR2 YYNGEE. The V and J ends lost 3 bases and 4 bases, in that order; junction bases with no gene match: 4. The CDR3 loop reads CASSAGGGPDTQYF. The CDR3 nucleotides are TGTGCCAGCAGCGCGGGGGGGGGCCCAGATACGCAGTATTTT.

The rearrangement joins TRBV5-4 to TRBJ2-1; D possibly corresponds to TRBD2 (5 bases). Germline V gene lookup returns CDR1 SGHNT and CDR2 YYREEE (reference sequence). The V end lost 3 bases, the J end lost 0 bases, and 13 bases lay between the germline ends. The CDR3 spans 16 residues. Here the CDR3 DNA reads TGTGCCAGCAGCTCCGGCGGGTCGAGCTCCTACAATGAGCAGTTCTTC. Residues: CASSSGGSSSYNEQFF.

V gene TRBV27 combines with J gene TRBJ1-2; TRBD1 agrees at 9 bases. The CDR3 has 18 amino acids. Germline loops: CDR1 MNHEY, CDR2 SMNVEV (reference sequence). Trimming at V came to 0 bases and at J to 6 bases, leaving 14 bases not matched to a gene. The CDR3 spells CASSLSTHGADRGHGYTF. CDR3 sequence (DNA): TGTGCCAGCAGTTTATCGACCCACGGGGCGGACAGGGGCCATGGCTACACCTTC.

The chain combines TRBV18 with TRBJ2-3; 8 bases align to TRBD1. The CDR3 has 13 amino acids. Germline CDR1 is KGHSH and CDR2 is LQKENI. V was clipped by 0 bases and J by 10 bases; unmatched bases: 3. CDR3 bases: TGTGCCAGCTCACCACCGGACAGGGATGCGCAGTATTTT. Protein: CASSPPDRDAQYF.

V is TRBV6-4 and J is TRBJ2-1, with 10 nucleotides matching TRBD2. The J segment lost 5 bases and the V segment lost 2 bases, leaving 6 bases of the junction unmatched. From germline, CDR1 is MRHNA and CDR2 SNTAGT. CDR3 length: 16 amino acids. The CDR3 here is CASSDLSLAGDNEQFF. CDR3 in DNA: TGTGCCAGCAGTGACCTCAGCCTAGCGGGGGACAATGAGCAGTTCTTC.

This clone has a single count. This sequence joins TRBV10-3 and TRBJ2-6, with TRBD1 matching 12 bases. CDR1 is ENHRY and CDR2 is SYGVKD in the germline V gene. Trimming cost V 6 bases and J 4 bases; bases outside gene matches: 4. This CDR3 comprises 16 residues. CDR3 sequence: CAIRGTGGVGANVLTF. In DNA, the CDR3 is TGTGCCATCAGAGGGACAGGGGGCGTCGGGGCCAACGTCCTGACTTTC.

V usage is TRBV6-5 and J usage is TRBJ1-2; the D gene is possibly TRBD1 (6 bases). Germline V gene sequence: CDR1 MNHEY, CDR2 SVGAGI. The ends were cut back, 7 bases at V and 8 bases at J, with 11 bases in the middle. This CDR3 comprises 11 residues. Here the CDR3 DNA reads TGTGCCAGCACCCAGGGGTACGGCTACACCTTC. Its translation: CASTQGYGYTF.

The chain carries TRBV19 and TRBJ2-5; TRBD1 aligns across 7 bases. Germline trimming cut 3 bases from V and 1 base from J; bases unmatched to any gene: 5. CDR1 and CDR2 from the germline V gene are LNHDA and SQIVND (reference sequence). The CDR3 runs 15 residues. The CDR3 spells CASSIGGTVQETQYF. CDR3 nucleotide sequence: TGTGCCAGTAGTATTGGTGGGACAGTCCAAGAGACCCAGTACTTC.

This chain links TRBV6-5 with TRBJ2-7, with 9 bases matching TRBD1. The CDR3 extends over 14 amino acids. Germline-derived CDR1 and CDR2 are MNHEY and SVGAGI. The V segment lost 6 bases and the J segment 6 bases; nucleotides outside the gene matches: 9. This chain's CDR3 is CASRWGQGGTEQYV. CDR3 in DNA: TGTGCCAGCAGATGGGGACAGGGAGGGACCGAGCAGTACGTC.

J is TRBJ1-4 and V is TRBV6-1; 7 bases map to TRBD1. Germline CDR1 and CDR2: MNHNS and SASEGT. The CDR3 loop spans 16 amino acids. The ends lost 3 bases at V and 11 bases at J; junction bases unmatched: 15. The CDR3 sequence: CASSDQSRTGWQKLFF. CDR3 DNA sequence: TGTGCCAGCAGTGACCAAAGCAGGACAGGATGGCAGAAACTGTTTTTT.

This clone was observed a handful of times. The chain joins TRBV4-1 to TRBJ1-2; 12 bases line up with TRBD1. CDR3 length: 16 amino acids. Unmatched junction bases numbered 5, after V lost 1 base and J lost 5 bases. Germline CDR1 is MGHRA and CDR2 is YSYEKL. CDR3 DNA sequence: TGCGCCAGCAGCCAAGTGGGGACAGGGGGCAGTTATGGCTACACCTTC. The encoded protein is CASSQVGTGGSYGYTF.

To note about this clone: A junction boundary mismatches the germline segment, possibly from a read error. The rearrangement uses TRBV5-4 and TRBJ1-6; D might be TRBD1 (6 bases). The CDR3 runs 16 residues. Germline-derived CDR1 and CDR2 are SGHNT and YYREEE (reference sequence). This CDR3 reads CATSTSSGVNNSPLHF. CDR3 DNA sequence: TGTGCCACCAGCACGAGTTCAGGGGTTAATAATTCACCCCTCCACTTT.

The gene calls are TRBV28 and TRBJ1-4, with TRBD1 identical over 8 bases. V trimming: 2 bases; J trimming: 10 bases; junction bases outside the gene matches: 9. There are 15 residues in the CDR3. CDR1 and CDR2 from the germline V gene are MDHEN and SYDVKM. CDR3 residues: CASSLSSQGAGKLFF. The DNA of the CDR3 is TGTGCCAGCAGTTTAAGTTCGCAGGGGGCTGGAAAACTGTTTTTT.

V gene TRBV6-1 combines with J gene TRBJ1-5; D not certain. The CDR3 extends over 14 amino acids. Germline V gene data show CDR1 as MNHNS and CDR2 as SASEGT. Trimming removed 3 bases at V and 6 bases at J, with 12 bases between. The CDR3 DNA reads TGTGCCAGCAGTGAGGCACAGTTTTTTCAGCCCCAGCATTTT. Its protein is CASSEAQFFQPQHF.

This clone was counted between two and nine times. CDR3: CASSTGLAGGLSYEQYF. DNA of the CDR3: TGCGCCAGCAGCACGGGACTAGCGGGGGGTCTCTCCTACGAGCAGTACTTC. The rearrangement joins TRBV5-1 to TRBJ2-7; 15 bases line up with TRBD2. The ends lost 4 bases at V and 0 bases at J; junction bases unmatched: 5. This CDR3 spans 17 amino acids. The germline V gene has CDR1 SGHRS and CDR2 YFSETQ.

CDR3 loop: CASSENLNYGYTF. The CDR3 DNA is TGTGCCAGCAGCGAGAACCTTAACTATGGCTACACCTTC. The chain recombines TRBV6-5 with TRBJ1-2; no clear D. Per the germline V gene, CDR1 is MNHEY and CDR2 is SVGAGI. This CDR3 contains 13 residues. The germline V and J ends were trimmed by 6 bases and 1 base, with 9 bases remaining between them.

This clone was seen just once. The rearrangement uses TRBV5-4 and TRBJ2-3; D perhaps matches TRBD1 (6 bases). V dropped 3 bases and J dropped 6 bases, with 11 bases sitting between them. The germline CDR1 and CDR2 sequences are SGHNT and YYREEE (reference sequence). This CDR3 is 13 amino acids long. This CDR3 reads CASSWTVEDTQYF. For the CDR3, the DNA is TGTGCCAGCAGCTGGACAGTGGAGGATACGCAGTATTTT. The variable domain in full, completed from reference TRBV5-4 and TRBJ2-3, reads ETGVTQSPTHLIKTRGQQVTLRCSSQSGHNTVSWYQQALGQGPQFIFQYYREEENGRGNFPPRFSGLQFPNYSSELNVNALELDDSALYLCASSWTVEDTQYFGPGTRLTVL.

The chain employs TRBV29-1 and TRBJ1-3; D gene unclear. Germline CDR1 SQVTM, CDR2 ANQGSEA. The V end was cut by 7 bases, the J end by 0 bases, with 13 bases between. This CDR3 is built from 14 residues. Here the CDR3 DNA reads TGCAGCGCCACCCCTACCAACTCTGGAAACACCATATATTTT. Translated, it gives CSATPTNSGNTIYF. The full variable domain, in which reference TRBV29-1 and TRBJ1-3 provide the parts outside the CDR3, is SAVISQKPSRDICQRGTSLTIQCQVDSQVTMMFWYRQQPGQSLTLIATANQGSEATYESGFVIDKFPISRPNLTFSTLTVSNMSPEDSSIYLCSATPTNSGNTIYFGEGSWLTVV.

The genes are TRBV19 and TRBJ1-5, with 7 bases aligning to TRBD1. The germline V gene has CDR1 LNHDA and CDR2 SQIVND (reference sequence). Trimming at V came to 6 bases and at J to 3 bases, leaving 8 bases not matched to a gene. The CDR3 consists of 15 residues. CDR3 nucleotides: TGTGCCAGTAGCCTAACGACAGGGTTCAATCAGCCCCAGCATTTT. Translated: CASSLTTGFNQPQHF.

The CDR3 region has the DNA TGTGCCAGCAGTGTCCGGACAGGACCCAATTCACCCCTCCACTTT. Amino acids: CASSVRTGPNSPLHF. V is TRBV2 and J is TRBJ1-6, with 7 bases that match TRBD1. The CDR3 consists of 15 residues. Germline CDR1 is SNHLY and CDR2 is FYNNEI. Trimming removed 4 bases from V and 7 bases from J; junction bases left unmatched: 7.